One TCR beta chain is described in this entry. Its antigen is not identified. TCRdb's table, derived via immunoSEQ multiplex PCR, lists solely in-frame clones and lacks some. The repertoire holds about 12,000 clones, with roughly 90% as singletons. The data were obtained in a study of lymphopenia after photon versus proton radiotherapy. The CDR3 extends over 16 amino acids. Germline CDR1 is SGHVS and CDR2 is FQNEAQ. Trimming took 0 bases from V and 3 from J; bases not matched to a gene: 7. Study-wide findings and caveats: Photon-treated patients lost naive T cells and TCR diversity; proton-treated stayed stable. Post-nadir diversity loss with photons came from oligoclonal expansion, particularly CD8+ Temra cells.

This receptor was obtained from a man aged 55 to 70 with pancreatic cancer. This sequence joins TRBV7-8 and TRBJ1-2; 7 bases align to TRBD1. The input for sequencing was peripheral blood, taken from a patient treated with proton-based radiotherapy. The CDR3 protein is CASSLALTGEDYGYTF. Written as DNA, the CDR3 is TGTGCCAGCAGCTTAGCGTTAACAGGGGAAGACTATGGCTACACCTTC.